The 7 T cell receptor beta chains listed next were all sequenced from one sample in a study of Graves' ophthalmopathy and Graves' hyperthyroidism. Scientists amplified the TCR beta CDR3 regions from RNA transcripts. First-round RT-PCR employed HTBI primers, with a second-round multiplex PCR after it. TCRdb redid the calling of the multiplex PCR reads with MiXCR, one entry per CDR3 protein. The table lists about 160,000 distinct CDR3 sequences, 30% to 45% of them singletons. Sequencing was done on a sample of peripheral blood. The receptors were gathered from a man under 40 with Graves' ophthalmopathy.

This clonotype was detected many times. The gene calls are TRBV30 and TRBJ1-5, with D tentatively TRBD1 (6 bases). CDR3 size: 15 residues. Per the germline V gene, CDR1 is GTSNPN and CDR2 is SVGIG (reference sequence). Trimming removed 2 bases from V and 2 bases from J, with 13 bases in between. CDR3 DNA sequence: TGTGCCTGGAGTACGGGATCAGGGGGCAATCAGCCCCAGCATTTT. Translating it yields CAWSTGSGGNQPQHF.

There are many counts of this clonotype. The genes are TRBV6-1 and TRBJ2-2; D call uncertain. The CDR3 extends over 14 amino acids. In germline, CDR1 is MNHNS, CDR2 SASEGT. V was shortened by 1 base and J by 5 bases, with 8 bases between the two germline ends. CDR3 bases: TGTGCCAGCAGTGAAGAAAACGGGACCGGGGAGCTGTTTTTT. This translates into CASSEENGTGELFF.

This clonotype was seen many times. The rearrangement links TRBV6-5 to TRBJ1-6; D is unresolved. The CDR3 has 14 amino acids. The germline V and J ends were trimmed by 6 bases and 9 bases, with 15 bases remaining between them. Germline CDR1 is MNHEY and CDR2 is SVGAGI. The CDR3 sequence: CASRSHSGISPLHF. DNA of the CDR3: TGTGCCAGCAGGTCTCACTCGGGGATTTCACCCCTCCACTTT.

The chain has TRBV28 and TRBJ2-7; the D gene is possibly TRBD2 (6 bases). Trimming stripped 3 bases from V and 3 bases from J, with 9 bases between. Per germline, CDR1 MDHEN and CDR2 SYDVKM. This CDR3 spans 13 amino acids. DNA for the CDR3: TGTGCCAGCAGTTTCAGCGGGCACTACGAGCAGTACTTC. Residues: CASSFSGHYEQYF.

This rearrangement joins TRBV6-2 or TRBV6-3 to TRBJ1-1; weak D call: TRBD1 (5 bases). The germline gives CDR1 MNHEY, CDR2 SVGEGT. The CDR3 contains 17 residues. V was pared by 4 bases and J by 2 bases, with 20 bases between. DNA of the CDR3: TGTGCCAGCAGTTTAGTTAAGGGGCGATCACTCAACACTGAAGCTTTCTTT. It specifies CASSLVKGRSLNTEAFF.

The sample holds many counts of this clonotype. The CDR3 is CASSLEGDRYAEQYF. The CDR3 nucleotides are TGCGCCAGCAGCTTGGAAGGGGACAGGTACGCCGAGCAGTACTTC. The chain is built from TRBV5-1 and TRBJ2-7; 8 positions match TRBD1. This CDR3 has 15 residues. Germline V gene data show CDR1 as SGHRS and CDR2 as YFSETQ. Trimming cost V 0 bases and J 6 bases; bases outside gene matches: 8. Full variable domain (remainder filled in from reference TRBV5-1 and TRBJ2-7): KAGVTQTPRYLIKTRGQQVTLSCSPISGHRSVSWYQQTPGQGLQFLFEYFSETQRNKGNFPGRFSGRQFSNSRSEMNVSTLELGDSALYLCASSLEGDRYAEQYFGPGTRLTVT.

This chain joins TRBV6-5 and TRBJ2-7, with 10 bases matching TRBD1. This CDR3 is built from 15 residues. V dropped 4 bases and J dropped 1; count of bases not matched to a gene: 4. Germline CDR1 reads MNHEY; CDR2 reads SVGAGI. The CDR3: CASSSTGGSSYEQYF. DNA of the CDR3: TGTGCCAGCAGTTCGACAGGGGGCTCATCCTACGAGCAGTACTTC.